This T cell receptor beta chain is from a study of beta chain features in type 1 diabetes. General study results and limits: Shortening that was moderate but significant affected the TCRB CDR3s of Type 1 diabetes patients in all four CD4+ subsets. Within patients, naive, central memory and Treg TCRB repertoires seemed more similar than within healthy donors. In type 1 diabetes patients, VDJ junctions had fewer insertions; deletions at these junctions were more frequent.

This CDR3 is 18 amino acids long. The V segment lost 4 bases and the J segment 3 bases; nucleotides outside the gene matches: 10. CDR1 is SGHVS, CDR2 FQNEAQ, per germline. Reverse transcription of all isolated RNA meant that expressed TCRB transcripts were sequenced. Data came from immunoSEQ multiplex PCR; TCRdb stores just in-frame clones and leaves some out. In the table there are around 600,000 clones, roughly 12% of which are singletons. The authors obtained over 95% purity in all sorted populations. For this clone: Its antigen is unidentified.

Sequenced material: naive CD4+ T cells from blood. The chain is built from TRBV7-8 and TRBJ1-5; 12 bases fit TRBD1. The origin of this receptor is a man younger than 45 with type 1 diabetes. This CDR3 is CASSSSTRDRGHNQPQHF. The DNA for the CDR3 is TGTGCCAGCAGCTCCAGCACCCGGGACAGGGGGCACAATCAGCCCCAGCATTTT.